This T cell receptor (beta chain) was found in a study of cytomegalovirus exposure and HLA in healthy donors. A multiplex PCR was run with 60 Vbeta primers and 13 Jbeta primers. Repertoires were generated with immunoSEQ multiplex PCR, while TCRdb's copy carries only in-frame clones and drops some. The sample carries 170,000 or so clones, less than 90% recorded once. This receptor was obtained from a boy aged 2 to 10 in good health and CMV-seronegative. Sequencing input: PBMCs.

The CDR3 coding sequence is TGTGCCAGCAGCCAAGATGGGGGCCAGCCCCAGCATTTT. Protein sequence: CASSQDGGQPQHF. This sequence joins TRBV4-2 and TRBJ1-5, with a tentative D call TRBD1 (6 bases). The germline V gene has CDR1 LGHNA and CDR2 YNFKEQ. V dropped 0 bases and J dropped 7 bases, with 7 bases sitting between them. This CDR3 spans 13 amino acids.